Listed below are T cell receptor beta chains from one sample, sequenced in a study of human T cells and chemical hapten exposure. Each CDR3 protein is one row after TCRdb ran MiXCR on the RACE reads. Of roughly 84,000 distinct CDR3 sequences in the sample, 9.5% to 14% were seen once. This specimen consisted of whole blood, obtained in connection with sensitization to the hapten diphenylcyclopropenone (DPC). The receptors here all came from a woman aged 45-65 years with alopecia areata. Some clones in this sample may be carry-over from other donors' samples. CDR3s include the opening cysteine and the closing phenylalanine or tryptophan. D genes are given only for firm matches. Not all rows give a size; the values are once, few, many and, for expanded clones, a class.

J gene,clone size,D gene,V gene,CDR3 protein,CDR3 DNA
TRBJ2-7,few,TRBD1,TRBV20-1,CSAPGTGIYEQYF,TGCAGTGCTCCCGGGACAGGGATTTACGAGCAGTACTTC
TRBJ2-7,many,TRBD2,TRBV28,CASSLTGLAGEQYF,TGTGCCAGCAGTTTAACAGGACTAGCGGGTGAGCAGTACTTC
TRBJ2-3,many,.,TRBV2,CASSPGPVGTDTQYF,TGTGCCAGCAGCCCGGGACCGGTGGGCACAGATACGCAGTATTTT
TRBJ1-2,many,.,TRBV10-1,CASSGQRDYGYTF,TGCGCCAGCAGCGGACAGCGAGACTATGGCTACACCTTC
TRBJ2-6,many,.,TRBV19,CASSMGQASGANVLTF,TGTGCCAGTAGTATGGGTCAGGCGTCTGGGGCCAACGTCCTGACTTTC
TRBJ2-7,few,TRBD1,TRBV30,CAWSLGQGGVLRGYEQYF,TGTGCCTGGAGTCTAGGACAGGGGGGAGTCCTTCGCGGCTACGAGCAGTACTTC
TRBJ2-3,many,TRBD2,TRBV13,CASSLSNAGVRTDTQYF,TGTGCCAGCAGCTTATCTAATGCGGGAGTAAGAACAGATACGCAGTATTTT
TRBJ2-4,few,.,TRBV10-3,CAISEAGAKNIQYF,TGTGCCATCAGTGAGGCGGGGGCCAAAAACATTCAGTACTTC
TRBJ2-1,many,TRBD2,TRBV18,CASSPLLVPGRAQAYEQFF,TGTGCCAGCTCACCACTTCTGGTCCCCGGGAGGGCCCAGGCGTATGAGCAGTTCTTC
TRBJ1-1,.,.,TRBV28,CASSLFGRNTEAFF,TGTGCCAGCAGTCTATTCGGCCGGAACACTGAAGCTTTCTTT
TRBJ2-7,.,TRBD1,TRBV9,CASSVSTGSSYEQYF,TGTGCCAGCAGCGTGTCGACAGGGAGCTCCTACGAGCAGTACTTC
TRBJ2-3,many,.,TRBV7-2,CASSLVAGSTDTQYF,TGTGCCAGCAGCTTAGTGGCAGGGAGCACAGATACGCAGTATTTT
TRBJ2-1,few,TRBD1,TRBV11-3,CASSWGQGRSYNEQFF,TGTGCCAGCAGCTGGGGACAGGGCCGTTCCTACAATGAGCAGTTCTTC
TRBJ1-5,.,.,TRBV29-1,CSARGEGKYQPQHF,TGCAGCGCCCGGGGGGAGGGGAAGTATCAGCCCCAGCATTTT
TRBJ2-2,many,TRBD2,TRBV19,CASNNRASGRQTGELFF,TGTGCCAGTAATAATCGGGCTAGCGGGAGACAAACCGGGGAGCTGTTTTTT
TRBJ1-5,many,.,TRBV5-6,CASSLGYEVLGNQPQHF,TGTGCCAGCAGCTTGGGTTATGAGGTTTTGGGAAATCAGCCCCAGCATTTT
TRBJ2-2,many,.,TRBV2,CASSRSFTGELFF,TGTGCCAGCAGCCGATCTTTCACCGGGGAGCTGTTTTTT
TRBJ2-3,many,TRBD2,TRBV5-1,CASSLPGLQDTQYF,TGCGCCAGCAGTCTTCCGGGACTACAAGATACGCAGTATTTT
TRBJ2-3,few,TRBD2,TRBV20-1,CSAEPLREGTDTQYF,TGCAGTGCAGAACCCCTCCGGGAGGGCACAGATACGCAGTATTTT
TRBJ2-7,many,TRBD2,TRBV20-1,CSASTSSHYEQYF,TGCAGTGCTTCGACTAGCTCCCACTACGAGCAGTACTTC
TRBJ2-1,.,.,TRBV29-1,CSVGKLNNEQFF,TGCAGCGTTGGGAAACTAAACAATGAGCAGTTCTTC
TRBJ1-1,.,TRBD1,TRBV6-6,CASILQGATEAFF,TGTGCCAGCATTCTACAGGGGGCAACTGAAGCTTTCTTT
TRBJ1-2,few,.,TRBV10-3,CAISESKGSSTGYGYTF,TGTGCCATCAGTGAGTCGAAAGGTTCGTCGACAGGCTATGGCTACACCTTC
TRBJ1-1,many,.,TRBV18,CASSPDWGADTEAFF,TGTGCCAGCTCACCTGACTGGGGGGCAGATACTGAAGCTTTCTTT
TRBJ1-2,many,.,TRBV11-2,CASSFNRNSNYGYTF,TGTGCCAGCAGCTTTAACCGAAACTCTAACTATGGCTACACCTTC
TRBJ2-5,many,.,TRBV7-8,CASSFRTTETQYF,TGTGCCAGCAGTTTCCGGACAACAGAGACCCAGTACTTC
TRBJ2-1,.,TRBD2,TRBV11-1,CASRLAGGFYNEQFF,TGTGCCAGCAGACTAGCGGGAGGGTTCTACAATGAGCAGTTCTTC
TRBJ2-3,many,.,TRBV5-4,CASSAGLPSPADTQYF,TGTGCCAGCAGCGCGGGACTCCCCTCCCCCGCAGATACGCAGTATTTT
TRBJ2-7,.,.,TRBV20-1,CSARGRTVSSYEQYF,TGCAGTGCTAGGGGCAGGACCGTGAGCTCCTACGAGCAGTACTTC
TRBJ2-5,few,.,TRBV19,CAVRAGETQYF,TGTGCCGTCCGGGCAGGGGAGACCCAGTACTTC
TRBJ2-3,many,.,TRBV12-3/TRBV12-4,CASSLWRTGDTQYF,TGTGCCAGCAGTTTGTGGAGGACTGGAGATACGCAGTATTTT
TRBJ2-1,many,.,TRBV5-1,CASRESGSSYNEQFF,TGCGCCAGCAGGGAGAGCGGTAGCTCCTACAATGAGCAGTTCTTC
TRBJ2-2,few,.,TRBV11-1,CASSSPSGELFF,TGTGCCAGCAGCTCCCCATCCGGGGAGCTGTTTTTT
TRBJ1-5,many,TRBD1,TRBV6-1,CASSGQGATGNQPQHF,TGTGCCAGCAGTGGTCAGGGGGCGACGGGCAATCAGCCCCAGCATTTT
TRBJ2-3,few,TRBD1,TRBV5-1,CASTPGTGPHTQYF,TGCGCCAGCACCCCAGGGACAGGTCCGCATACGCAGTATTTT
TRBJ1-1,.,TRBD1,TRBV28,CASTRATGANTEAFF,TGTGCCAGCACCCGAGCTACAGGGGCGAACACTGAAGCTTTCTTT
TRBJ2-7,.,TRBD1,TRBV5-1,CASSLEGAQGSAEQYF,TGCGCCAGCAGCTTGGAGGGGGCGCAGGGTTCGGCCGAGCAGTACTTC
TRBJ2-7,many,TRBD1,TRBV6-5,CASSQDRGGREQYF,TGTGCCAGCAGTCAGGACAGGGGAGGTCGAGAGCAGTACTTC
TRBJ2-7,few,TRBD1,TRBV5-1,CASSLGPGQVYEQYF,TGCGCCAGCAGCTTGGGTCCGGGACAGGTGTACGAGCAGTACTTC
TRBJ2-2,.,.,TRBV12-3/TRBV12-4,CASSFGQGPTGELFF,TGTGCCAGCAGTTTCGGTCAGGGCCCCACCGGGGAGCTGTTTTTT
TRBJ2-5,few,.,TRBV6-1,CASSEGQETRETQYF,TGTGCCAGCAGTGAGGGTCAGGAGACACGGGAGACCCAGTACTTC
TRBJ2-1,many,TRBD2,TRBV20-1,CSAPLGGAYNEQFF,TGCAGTGCTCCTCTCGGGGGGGCCTACAATGAGCAGTTCTTC
TRBJ2-1,many,TRBD2,TRBV3-1,CASSQTSAREQFF,TGTGCCAGCAGCCAGACTAGCGCACGTGAGCAGTTCTTC
TRBJ2-2,few,TRBD2,TRBV6-4,CASRTSGSTGELFF,TGTGCCAGCAGGACTAGCGGGAGCACCGGGGAGCTGTTTTTT
TRBJ1-2,many,.,TRBV29-1,CSVDQGRPLYTF,TGCAGCGTGGACCAAGGAAGGCCCCTCTACACCTTC
TRBJ2-2,.,TRBD2,TRBV12-3/TRBV12-4,CASSQAGGPSGELFF,TGTGCCAGCAGTCAAGCGGGAGGGCCGAGCGGGGAGCTGTTTTTT
TRBJ2-1,.,TRBD1,TRBV20-1,CSARYRDRLPSYNEQFF,TGCAGTGCTAGATACCGGGACAGGTTGCCCTCCTACAATGAGCAGTTCTTC